The rows below give T cell receptor beta chains drawn from one sample of a study of OX40 agonist ivuxolimab in advanced cancers. Clones were read by immunoSEQ multiplex PCR, and TCRdb kept only the in-frame ones, dropping some. The repertoire has around 76,000 clones, more than 80% of them found once; the top ten carry 2.8%. Here the sequenced sample was CD4+ or CD8+ T cells sorted from blood, taken in a trial of the OX40 agonist ivuxolimab. These receptor sequences come from an adult with an advanced solid tumor such as melanoma, head and neck, liver or kidney cancer. Each CDR3 is given with its conserved first and last residue. The D gene is left open where the match is weak. Size is omitted from some rows. Given values are once, few, many or a class for expanded clones.

j_gene: TRBJ1-6; abundance: .; len: 15; d_gene: TRBD1; v_gene: TRBV6-5; CDR3nt: TGTGCCAGCAGCCCCCTGACAGGGGCCAATTCACCCCTCCACTTT; CDR3aa: CASSPLTGANSPLHF
j_gene: TRBJ1-1; abundance: .; len: 11; d_gene: .; v_gene: TRBV11-2; CDR3nt: TGTGCCAGCAGCACCTGGACTGAAGCTTTCTTT; CDR3aa: CASSTWTEAFF
j_gene: TRBJ1-5; abundance: .; len: 14; d_gene: .; v_gene: TRBV6-1; CDR3nt: TGTGCCAGCGCCCGTGTCGCGGTCAATCAGCCCCAGCATTTT; CDR3aa: CASARVAVNQPQHF
j_gene: TRBJ2-1; abundance: once; len: 15; d_gene: .; v_gene: TRBV9; CDR3nt: TGTGCCAGCAGCACCCGTGGCTTAGAATACAATGAGCAGTTCTTC; CDR3aa: CASSTRGLEYNEQFF
j_gene: TRBJ2-3; abundance: .; len: 15; d_gene: .; v_gene: TRBV30; CDR3nt: TGTGCCTGGAGCCGTCTGGAGCGGAGCACAGATACGCAGTATTTT; CDR3aa: CAWSRLERSTDTQYF
j_gene: TRBJ2-3; abundance: .; len: 15; d_gene: .; v_gene: TRBV5-1; CDR3nt: TGCGCCAGCAGCTATAGCGGAATGGAGGCAGATACGCAGTATTTT; CDR3aa: CASSYSGMEADTQYF
j_gene: TRBJ2-1; abundance: .; len: 17; d_gene: TRBD2; v_gene: TRBV7-8; CDR3nt: TGTGCCAGCAGCTTGACTAGCGGGGGTGTACAGAACAATGAGCAGTTCTTC; CDR3aa: CASSLTSGGVQNNEQFF
j_gene: TRBJ2-5; abundance: .; len: 17; d_gene: .; v_gene: TRBV5-4; CDR3nt: TGTGCCAGCAGCTCCACACTCAGGGGGGGCGGGCAAGAGACCCAGTACTTC; CDR3aa: CASSSTLRGGGQETQYF
j_gene: TRBJ2-2; abundance: .; len: 15; d_gene: TRBD1; v_gene: TRBV29-1; CDR3nt: TGCAGCGTTGAAGTTGCAGGGGGCTTCACCGGGGAGCTGTTTTTT; CDR3aa: CSVEVAGGFTGELFF
j_gene: TRBJ1-4; abundance: .; len: 13; d_gene: .; v_gene: TRBV19; CDR3nt: TGTGCCAGTAGTGATGGGGGAATCGAAAAACTGTTTTTT; CDR3aa: CASSDGGIEKLFF
j_gene: TRBJ1-1; abundance: .; len: 16; d_gene: .; v_gene: TRBV28; CDR3nt: TGTGCCAGCAGTTTGATTACACGGATTTCGTTGACTGAAGCTTTCTTT; CDR3aa: CASSLITRISLTEAFF
j_gene: TRBJ1-2; abundance: .; len: 16; d_gene: .; v_gene: TRBV28; CDR3nt: TGTGCCAGCAGAGACCCGGGGGCGCTCGGTAACTATGGCTACACCTTC; CDR3aa: CASRDPGALGNYGYTF
j_gene: TRBJ1-1; abundance: .; len: 14; d_gene: .; v_gene: TRBV7-2; CDR3nt: TGTGCCAGCAGCTTTCAGGGCTTGCGGACTGAAGCTTTCTTT; CDR3aa: CASSFQGLRTEAFF
j_gene: TRBJ2-2; abundance: .; len: 17; d_gene: TRBD2; v_gene: TRBV7-3; CDR3nt: TGTGCCAGCAGCCTCGATGCCCCGGGACTATCCACCGGGGAGCTGTTTTTT; CDR3aa: CASSLDAPGLSTGELFF
j_gene: TRBJ2-1; abundance: .; len: 14; d_gene: .; v_gene: TRBV7-9; CDR3nt: TGTGCCAGCAGCTTAAGCGGCACTAACAATGAGCAGTTCTTC; CDR3aa: CASSLSGTNNEQFF
j_gene: TRBJ1-5; abundance: .; len: 12; d_gene: .; v_gene: TRBV5-8; CDR3nt: TGTGCCAGCAGCTTCAGGGACCAGCCCCAGCATTTT; CDR3aa: CASSFRDQPQHF
j_gene: TRBJ2-5; abundance: .; len: 14; d_gene: .; v_gene: TRBV18; CDR3nt: TGTGCCAGCTCACCAGATTCTAGCAAGGAGACCCAGTACTTC; CDR3aa: CASSPDSSKETQYF
j_gene: TRBJ2-3; abundance: .; len: 18; d_gene: TRBD2; v_gene: TRBV4-2; CDR3nt: TGTGCCAGCAGCCAAGATCCAGCGGGGGCGCAGGGCGTAGATACGCAGTATTTT; CDR3aa: CASSQDPAGAQGVDTQYF
j_gene: TRBJ1-2; abundance: .; len: 16; d_gene: .; v_gene: TRBV5-1; CDR3nt: TGCGCCAGCAGCTTGGAGGGTCCAGTTAAAGCGGCTGGCTACACCTTC; CDR3aa: CASSLEGPVKAAGYTF
j_gene: TRBJ2-5; abundance: .; len: 15; d_gene: .; v_gene: TRBV7-9; CDR3nt: TGTGCCAGCAGCTTACTCTCAGGGGCCGGGGAGACCCAGTACTTC; CDR3aa: CASSLLSGAGETQYF
j_gene: TRBJ2-3; abundance: few; len: 12; d_gene: .; v_gene: TRBV5-4; CDR3nt: TGTGCCAGCAGCTTGGGTAGGGATACGCAGTATTTT; CDR3aa: CASSLGRDTQYF
j_gene: TRBJ2-1; abundance: .; len: 15; d_gene: TRBD1; v_gene: TRBV7-8; CDR3nt: TGTGCCAGCAGCCAAAATACAGGGGTTAGGAATGAGCAGTTCTTC; CDR3aa: CASSQNTGVRNEQFF
j_gene: TRBJ2-3; abundance: .; len: 12; d_gene: .; v_gene: TRBV7-3; CDR3nt: TGTGCCAGCAGCTTAAGTGCAGGAACGCAGTATTTT; CDR3aa: CASSLSAGTQYF
j_gene: TRBJ2-7; abundance: .; len: 13; d_gene: TRBD1; v_gene: TRBV28; CDR3nt: TGTGCCAGCGATAGACAGGGAGTAAGGGAGCAGTACTTC; CDR3aa: CASDRQGVREQYF
j_gene: TRBJ2-5; abundance: once; len: 15; d_gene: .; v_gene: TRBV11-2; CDR3nt: TGTGCCAGCAGCTTAGAGAGGCAGGGGCTGAAGACCCAGTACTTC; CDR3aa: CASSLERQGLKTQYF
j_gene: TRBJ2-5; abundance: .; len: 13; d_gene: .; v_gene: TRBV7-9; CDR3nt: TGTGCCACCCGAGCGGAGTACCAAGAGACCCAGTACTTC; CDR3aa: CATRAEYQETQYF
j_gene: TRBJ2-3; abundance: .; len: 18; d_gene: .; v_gene: TRBV15; CDR3nt: TGTGCCACCAGCAGGCCTACGCGGGGAGACCCTTTCACAGATACGCAGTATTTT; CDR3aa: CATSRPTRGDPFTDTQYF
j_gene: TRBJ1-5; abundance: few; len: 12; d_gene: .; v_gene: TRBV28; CDR3nt: TGTGCCAGCAGTTTAAACAATCAGCCCCAGCATTTT; CDR3aa: CASSLNNQPQHF
j_gene: TRBJ1-5; abundance: .; len: 13; d_gene: .; v_gene: TRBV19; CDR3nt: TGTGCCAGTATGGGACAATTCAATCAGCCCCAGCATTTT; CDR3aa: CASMGQFNQPQHF
j_gene: TRBJ2-7; abundance: .; len: 16; d_gene: .; v_gene: TRBV28; CDR3nt: TGTGCCAGCAGAAATAGCGGGACAGGGAGCTCCTACGAGCAGTACTTC; CDR3aa: CASRNSGTGSSYEQYF
j_gene: TRBJ2-7; abundance: .; len: 14; d_gene: .; v_gene: TRBV18; CDR3nt: TGTGCCAGCTCACCAAGGCCCCTCCCTCACGAGCAGTACTTC; CDR3aa: CASSPRPLPHEQYF
j_gene: TRBJ1-5; abundance: .; len: 15; d_gene: .; v_gene: TRBV7-6; CDR3nt: TGTGCCAGCAGTCCGACAGAGTATAGCAATCAGCCCCAGCATTTT; CDR3aa: CASSPTEYSNQPQHF
j_gene: TRBJ1-5; abundance: .; len: 14; d_gene: .; v_gene: TRBV28; CDR3nt: TGTGCCAGCAGCCGCAGGGAAGGGGATCAGCCCCAGCATTTT; CDR3aa: CASSRREGDQPQHF
j_gene: TRBJ2-7; abundance: .; len: 13; d_gene: .; v_gene: TRBV9; CDR3nt: TGTGCCAGCAGCGTATCGCGGGGCGACGAGCAGTACTTC; CDR3aa: CASSVSRGDEQYF
j_gene: TRBJ1-1; abundance: few; len: 14; d_gene: .; v_gene: TRBV5-1; CDR3nt: TGCGCCAGCAGCTCGATAGGTGGGGACACTGAAGCTTTCTTT; CDR3aa: CASSSIGGDTEAFF
j_gene: TRBJ1-6; abundance: .; len: 11; d_gene: .; v_gene: TRBV6-5; CDR3nt: TGTGCCACAAGACAGAATTCACCCCTCCACTTT; CDR3aa: CATRQNSPLHF
j_gene: TRBJ1-4; abundance: .; len: 15; d_gene: .; v_gene: TRBV5-1; CDR3nt: TGCGCCAGCAGCTTGTCCTGGGGCACTAATGAAAAACTGTTTTTT; CDR3aa: CASSLSWGTNEKLFF
j_gene: TRBJ2-2; abundance: .; len: 15; d_gene: TRBD1; v_gene: TRBV27; CDR3nt: TGTGCCAGCAGGATGGACAGGGGTGACACCGGGGAGCTGTTTTTT; CDR3aa: CASRMDRGDTGELFF
j_gene: TRBJ1-1; abundance: .; len: 13; d_gene: .; v_gene: TRBV29-1; CDR3nt: TGCAGCGTGGGCCAGTTGTCGAACGCTGAAGCTTTCTTT; CDR3aa: CSVGQLSNAEAFF